A single sample gave rise to the 14 T cell receptor beta chains below, sequenced in a study of blood T cell repertoires in COVID-19. Here immunoSEQ multiplex PCR was the method, and the copy in TCRdb shows in-frame clones only, minus some. The table lists more than 140,000 clones, around 88% of them singletons, with more than 1.5% in the top ten. The sequenced material came from peripheral blood. These receptors all come from a woman aged 60 to 75 with acute or convalescent COVID-19.

This chain joins TRBV7-2 and TRBJ1-2, with D possibly TRBD1 on 5 matching bases. The V gene's germline CDR1 is SGHTA and CDR2 FQGNSA. V was pared by 5 bases and J by 0 bases, with 13 bases between. There are 15 residues in the CDR3. CDR3 nucleotides: TGTGCCAGCAGCCCCGGGGGGTGGACTAACTATGGCTACACCTTC. It specifies CASSPGGWTNYGYTF.

The J gene is TRBJ1-1, the V gene TRBV5-1; 7 bases are a match to TRBD1. This CDR3 is 16 amino acids long. V trimming: 0 bases; J trimming: 1 base; junction bases outside the gene matches: 6. Germline V gene lookup returns CDR1 SGHRS and CDR2 YFSETQ. CDR3 loop: CASSLGTGQKNTEAFF. CDR3 nucleotides: TGCGCCAGCAGCTTGGGGACAGGACAAAAGAACACTGAAGCTTTCTTT.

This chain uses TRBV9 with TRBJ1-1; TRBD1 agrees at 11 bases. Per germline, CDR1 SGDLS and CDR2 YYNGEE. Unmatched junction bases numbered 2, after V lost 3 bases and J lost 4 bases. The CDR3 spans 14 residues. In DNA, the CDR3 is TGTGCCAGCAGCGGGACAGGGGGCGTCACTGAAGCTTTCTTT. Its protein is CASSGTGGVTEAFF.

The V and J genes are TRBV7-9 and TRBJ1-1; the match to TRBD1 covers 8 bases. The germline V gene has CDR1 SEHNR and CDR2 FQNEAQ (reference sequence). Germline trimming cut 5 bases from V and 5 bases from J; bases unmatched to any gene: 13. The CDR3 is 16 amino acids. The CDR3, as DNA: TGTGCCAGCAGCGCTTCAGGACAGGGAGGTTGGACTGAAGCTTTCTTT. Residues: CASSASGQGGWTEAFF.

The chain recombines TRBV6-6 with TRBJ1-2; TRBD1 aligns across 7 bases. The CDR3 sequence is 14 residues long. CDR1 is MNHNY and CDR2 is SVGAGI in the germline V gene (reference sequence). Losses at the gene ends were 2 bases for V and 4 bases for J; bases not matched to a gene: 4. CDR3 region: CASSYPGQTYGYTF. The CDR3 bases are TGTGCCAGCAGTTACCCGGGACAGACCTATGGCTACACCTTC.

V and J are TRBV4-2 and TRBJ2-4; 13 bases map to TRBD2. J gave up 4 bases and V 0 bases, and 6 bases lay outside the gene matches. CDR3 length equals 18 residues. Germline values: CDR1 LGHNA, CDR2 YNFKEQ. The chain's CDR3 is CASSQDWTSGGSKNIQYF. DNA for the CDR3: TGTGCCAGCAGCCAAGATTGGACTAGCGGGGGCTCAAAAAACATTCAGTACTTC.

This chain uses TRBV6-2 or TRBV6-3 with TRBJ2-2; the D gene is possibly TRBD2 (7 bases). The CDR3 sequence is 16 residues long. Trimming stripped 2 bases from V and 4 bases from J, with 14 bases between. Germline V gives CDR1 MNHEY, CDR2 SVGEGT. The CDR3 here is CASSYGEGGATGELFF. As DNA, the CDR3 is TGTGCCAGCAGTTACGGGGAAGGGGGGGCCACCGGGGAGCTGTTTTTT.

V usage is TRBV19 and J usage is TRBJ1-1, with 7 bases that match TRBD1. CDR3 length equals 16 residues. The J segment lost 5 bases and the V segment lost 6 bases, leaving 15 bases of the junction unmatched. Germline CDR1 and CDR2: LNHDA and SQIVND (reference sequence). The CDR3 nucleotides are TGTGCCAGTAGACAACTGACAGGGATGTATGATACTGAAGCTTTCTTT. Translating it yields CASRQLTGMYDTEAFF.

About this clone itself: Other DNA sequences in this sample translate to the same CDR3. This sequence joins TRBV19 and TRBJ1-1; the D is unclear. Trimming shortened V by 3 bases and J by 0 bases, and 5 bases separated the two germline ends. There are 13 residues in the CDR3. From germline, CDR1 is LNHDA and CDR2 SQIVND (reference sequence). The CDR3 coding sequence is TGTGCCAGTAGTATTTCGGTGAACACTGAAGCTTTCTTT. Translating it yields CASSISVNTEAFF.

The gene calls are TRBV5-1 and TRBJ2-7, with 10 bases matching TRBD1. Trimming took 4 bases from V and 2 from J; bases not matched to a gene: 3. The CDR3 sequence is 14 residues long. Germline V gene data show CDR1 as SGHRS and CDR2 as YFSETQ. The CDR3 loop is CASSPGQGAYEQYF. The CDR3 nucleotides read TGCGCCAGCAGCCCAGGACAGGGGGCCTACGAGCAGTACTTC.

The chain couples TRBV7-9 to TRBJ1-3; no definite D call. The V gene's germline CDR1 is SEHNR and CDR2 FQNEAQ (reference sequence). The CDR3 runs to 14 residues. V lost 3 bases and J 2 bases, leaving 8 bases between the germline ends. CDR3 sequence reads: CASSFGGPGNTIYF. The CDR3 nucleotides are TGTGCCAGCAGCTTTGGAGGGCCTGGAAACACCATATATTTT.

The rearrangement uses TRBV7-2 and TRBJ1-1; TRBD1 matches at 7 bases. The CDR3 contains 13 residues. With V trimmed by 5 bases and J by 4 bases, 4 bases remained unmatched. The germline V gene has CDR1 SGHTA and CDR2 FQGNSA. CDR3 DNA: TGTGCCAGCAGCCAGGCAGGGGGCACTGAAGCTTTCTTT. As protein: CASSQAGGTEAFF. The entire variable domain, with the rest obtained from reference TRBV7-2 and TRBJ1-1, is as follows: GAGVSQSPSNKVTEKGKDVELRCDPISGHTALYWYRQSLGQGLEFLIYFQGNSAPDKSGLPSDRFSAERTGGSVSTLTIQRTQQEDSAVYLCASSQAGGTEAFFGQGTRLTVV.

This clone was counted a single time. Here the CDR3 reads CASSLSGQGNTEAFF. CDR3 DNA: TGTGCCAGCAGCTTAAGCGGACAGGGGAACACTGAAGCTTTCTTT. The chain employs TRBV11-2 and TRBJ1-1; 8 bases align to TRBD1. The CDR3 has 15 residues. The V gene's germline CDR1 is SGHAT and CDR2 FQNNGV. Trimming at V came to 2 bases and at J to 1 base, leaving 3 bases not matched to a gene.

Remarks on this clone: At one boundary the junction diverges from the germline segment, which might be a read error. This chain connects TRBV7-7 to TRBJ2-1; 7 bases agree with TRBD2. The CDR3 extends over 13 amino acids. Germline V gene sequence: CDR1 SSHAT, CDR2 FNYEAQ (reference sequence). CDR3 DNA: TGTGCTAGCAGCCCTGGGACTACTAATGAGCAGTTCTTC. It encodes CASSPGTTNEQFF. The full variable domain, rest sourced from reference TRBV7-7 and TRBJ2-1, is GAGVSQSPRYKVTKRGQDVTLRCDPISSHATLYWYQQALGQGPEFLTYFNYEAQPDKSGLPSDRFSAERPEGSISTLTIQRTEQRDSAMYRCASSPGTTNEQFFGPGTRLTVL.